These 26 T cell receptor beta chains originate from one sample sequenced in a study of early T cells in non-severe SARS-CoV-2 infection. TCRdb fed the 5' RACE reads into MiXCR, producing one record per CDR3 protein. The data contain over 45,000 distinct CDR3 sequences, approximately 5.6% of them singletons. The sample taken for sequencing was whole blood. These receptors were collected from an adult who was a healthcare worker with PCR-confirmed SARS-CoV-2 infection or an uninfected control (not recorded which).

This clonotype was detected ten times or more. The genes are TRBV27 and TRBJ2-1; 7 bases are shared with TRBD2. Trimming at V came to 3 bases and at J to 12 bases, leaving 11 bases not matched to a gene. This CDR3 is 14 amino acids long. The germline V gene encodes CDR1 MNHEY and CDR2 SMNVEV (reference sequence). The CDR3 loop is CASSFRTSGSPQFF. CDR3 sequence (DNA): TGTGCCAGCAGTTTCCGGACTAGTGGGTCCCCGCAGTTCTTC.

V is TRBV11-2 and J is TRBJ1-1, with TRBD1 as a possible D gene (5 bases). Germline V lookup: CDR1 SGHAT, CDR2 FQNNGV. The CDR3 is made up of 14 amino acids. V was cut by 5 bases and J by 4 bases, with 14 bases left in between. The CDR3 DNA follows: TGTGCCAGCAGCCTTACCAGGGTTGGCACTGAAGCTTTCTTT. Protein product: CASSLTRVGTEAFF.

There are a few counts of this clonotype. The rearrangement joins TRBV7-2 to TRBJ2-5; unclear D gene. This CDR3 region has 14 residues. Trimming took 5 bases from V and 3 from J, leaving 13 bases between them. CDR1 and CDR2 from the germline V gene are SGHTA and FQGNSA. The CDR3 DNA follows: TGTGCCAGCAGCCCCCCCAGCTCGAAAGAGACCCAGTACTTC. Residues: CASSPPSSKETQYF.

Only a few counts were recorded for this clonotype. This chain connects TRBV18 to TRBJ1-1; tentatively, D is TRBD1 (6 bases). The ends were cut back, 1 base at V and 0 bases at J, with 15 bases in the middle. The CDR3 spans 17 residues. The germline V gene encodes CDR1 KGHSH and CDR2 LQKENI. The CDR3 sequence: CASSPLSGQSMNTEAFF. The CDR3 nucleotides are TGTGCCAGCTCACCACTATCAGGACAGTCTATGAACACTGAAGCTTTCTTT.

This clonotype was found a few times. The CDR3 here is CASAPVAAGAETQYF. CDR3 coding DNA: TGTGCTAGCGCCCCGGTGGCGGCGGGGGCAGAGACCCAGTACTTC. The gene calls are TRBV7-7 and TRBJ2-5; a weak D match, TRBD2 (7 bases). This CDR3 has 15 amino acids. Germline CDR1 is SSHAT and CDR2 is FNYEAQ (reference sequence). The full variable domain, rest sourced from reference TRBV7-7 and TRBJ2-5, is GAGVSQSPRYKVTKRGQDVTLRCDPISSHATLYWYQQALGQGPEFLTYFNYEAQPDKSGLPSDRFSAERPEGSISTLTIQRTEQRDSAMYRCASAPVAAGAETQYFGPGTRLLVL.

This clonotype came up many times. The chain combines TRBV6-2 or TRBV6-3 with TRBJ1-1, with 9 positions matching TRBD1. CDR1 and CDR2 from the germline V gene are MNHEY and SVGEGT. The V and J ends lost 5 bases and 6 bases, in that order; junction bases with no gene match: 16. The CDR3 extends over 17 amino acids. The CDR3 nucleotides read TGTGCCAGCAGTCTGGGACAGGGCCTCCCTTTCCCCTCTGAAGCTTTCTTT. Translated: CASSLGQGLPFPSEAFF.

V gene TRBV30 combines with J gene TRBJ2-7; weak D call: TRBD2 (6 bases). From germline, CDR1 is GTSNPN and CDR2 SVGIG (reference sequence). The ends were cut back, 0 bases at V and 3 bases at J, with 12 bases in the middle. The CDR3 contains 14 residues. The CDR3 DNA reads as TGTGCCTGGAGTGTACCCGGGAGTATCTACGAGCAGTACTTC. Amino acid sequence: CAWSVPGSIYEQYF.

This clonotype has just a few counts. The chain links TRBV27 to TRBJ2-6; D is unclear. Germline V gene sequence: CDR1 MNHEY, CDR2 SMNVEV (reference sequence). CDR3 length: 14 amino acids. Trimming pared 6 bases from V and 0 bases from J, leaving 6 bases between. The CDR3 DNA sequence: TGTGCCAGCAGCGAGAGCTCTGGGGCCAACGTCCTGACTTTC. It translates to CASSESSGANVLTF.

This clonotype has a handful of counts. The V and J genes are TRBV27 and TRBJ2-4; perhaps TRBD1 as D (6 bases). The CDR3 extends over 15 amino acids. Between the trimmed V and J ends, which lost 2 bases and 0 bases, there was a span of 8 bases. Germline V gene data show CDR1 as MNHEY and CDR2 as SMNVEV (reference sequence). The CDR3 coding sequence is TGTGCCAGCAGTTTAGGGACACCAGCCAAAAACATTCAGTACTTC. It is translated as CASSLGTPAKNIQYF.

This clonotype was found many times. This chain's CDR3 is CASRPPPGQGAEGYTF. The CDR3 DNA reads as TGTGCCAGCAGACCCCCTCCGGGACAGGGGGCGGAAGGCTACACCTTC. The J gene is TRBJ1-2, the V gene TRBV4-2; 12 nucleotides align to TRBD1. CDR3 size: 16 residues. Germline loops: CDR1 LGHNA, CDR2 YNFKEQ. V lost 6 bases to trimming and J lost 8 bases; unmatched junction nucleotides: 13.

This clonotype was seen repeatedly, ten times or more. The V gene is TRBV3-1, the J gene TRBJ1-1, with D unclear. The germline V gene encodes CDR1 LGHDT and CDR2 YNNKEL (reference sequence). V lost 1 base and J 7 bases, leaving 10 bases between the germline ends. This CDR3 has 13 residues. For the CDR3, the DNA is TGTGCCAGCAGCCAAGGGGCTCTTCGTGAAGCTTTCTTT. Translated, it gives CASSQGALREAFF.

The chain couples TRBV6-6 to TRBJ2-7, with 9 bases fitting TRBD2. The CDR3 contains 16 residues. Germline trimming cut 6 bases from V and 3 bases from J; bases unmatched to any gene: 12. Germline assignment: CDR1 MNHNY and CDR2 SVGAGI (reference sequence). The chain's CDR3 is CASSSSGDSLCYEQYF. CDR3 sequence (DNA): TGTGCCAGCAGCTCTAGCGGGGATTCTCTCTGCTACGAGCAGTACTTC.

At least ten counts were recorded for this clonotype. The chain recombines TRBV4-1 with TRBJ2-1; 13 positions agree with TRBD2. This CDR3 region has 14 residues. V dropped 4 bases and J dropped 6; count of bases not matched to a gene: 0. Germline V gene lookup returns CDR1 MGHRA and CDR2 YSYEKL. CDR3 bases: TGCGCCAGCAGCCGGACTAGCGGGAGCAATGAGCAGTTCTTC. It encodes CASSRTSGSNEQFF.

This clonotype has just a few counts. CDR3 region: CASSPLTEKLFF. The CDR3, as DNA: TGTGCCAGCAGCCCACTGACGGAAAAACTGTTTTTT. The genes are TRBV7-9 and TRBJ1-4, with D unclear. Trimming shortened V by 5 bases and J by 8 bases, and 9 bases separated the two germline ends. This CDR3 spans 12 amino acids. Germline V lookup: CDR1 SEHNR, CDR2 FQNEAQ (reference sequence).

This clonotype was seen a few times. The rearrangement links TRBV9 to TRBJ2-2; D ambiguous. The CDR3 sequence is 15 residues long. Germline CDR1 is SGDLS and CDR2 is YYNGEE. The V end was cut by 2 bases, the J end by 0 bases, with 8 bases between. For the CDR3, the DNA is TGTGCCAGCAGCGTTGACGTGGCGAACACCGGGGAGCTGTTTTTT. As protein: CASSVDVANTGELFF.

This clonotype appeared many times. The genes are TRBV2 and TRBJ1-4; D might be TRBD1 (5 bases). Germline CDR1 SNHLY, CDR2 FYNNEI. This CDR3 is built from 14 residues. Trimming removed 11 bases from V and 6 bases from J, with 19 bases in between. The CDR3 nucleotides are TGTGCCGGATTTGTAGGGGCCCCGGATGAAAAACTGTTTTTT. Translating it yields CAGFVGAPDEKLFF.

In its sample, this clonotype was seen a few times. CDR3 region: CASSSFNPRDNEQFF. In nucleotides, the CDR3 is TGTGCCAGCAGCTCATTCAACCCAAGGGACAATGAGCAGTTCTTC. V usage is TRBV7-6 and J usage is TRBJ2-1; D is unclear. The CDR3 length is 15 residues. Trimming removed 4 bases at V and 5 bases at J, with 15 bases between. Germline CDR1 reads SGHVS; CDR2 reads FNYEAQ.

In its sample, this clonotype was seen many times. CDR3 nucleotides: TGTGCCAGCAGGTTCCCACGACACTATAGCAATCAGCCCCAGCATTTT. Protein: CASRFPRHYSNQPQHF. This chain joins TRBV7-2 and TRBJ1-5; no firm D call. Trimming stripped 6 bases from V and 0 bases from J, with 15 bases between. In germline, CDR1 is SGHTA, CDR2 FQGNSA. There are 16 residues in the CDR3.

The table lists this clonotype with many counts. This chain uses TRBV4-1 with TRBJ1-5, with D unresolved. The CDR3 is 16 amino acids. Germline V lookup: CDR1 MGHRA, CDR2 YSYEKL. Trimming removed 4 bases from V and 4 bases from J, with 17 bases in between. For the CDR3, the DNA is TGCGCCAGCAGCCGAGTCGGACCGCCGAGGAATCAGCCCCAGCATTTT. Its translation is CASSRVGPPRNQPQHF.

The chain has TRBV29-1 and TRBJ1-5, with D unclear. The germline gives CDR1 SQVTM, CDR2 ANQGSEA. Trimming pared 5 bases from V and 0 bases from J, leaving 5 bases between. This CDR3 comprises 12 residues. The CDR3 bases are TGCAGCGTTTCTAATAGCAATCAGCCCCAGCATTTT. Translating gives CSVSNSNQPQHF.

This clonotype was seen repeatedly, ten times or more. The V and J genes are TRBV9 and TRBJ2-3, with TRBD2 identical over 11 bases. V shed 4 bases, J shed 5 bases, and the junction held 9 bases outside the gene matches. The CDR3 is 16 residues long. In germline, CDR1 is SGDLS, CDR2 YYNGEE. CDR3 region: CASSISGGATRDTQYF. The CDR3 bases are TGTGCCAGCAGCATTAGCGGGGGGGCCACCCGAGATACGCAGTATTTT.

This clonotype came up many times. The chain joins TRBV20-1 to TRBJ2-3; 9 bases match TRBD1. J lost 1 base, V lost 3 bases, and 5 bases had no gene match. The CDR3 runs 15 residues. Germline lookup yields CDR1 DFQATT and CDR2 SNEGSKA (reference sequence). The CDR3: CSARDRGLGTDTQYF. The CDR3 region has the DNA TGCAGTGCTAGGGACAGGGGTCTCGGCACAGATACGCAGTATTTT.

Many counts were recorded for this clonotype. V and J are TRBV12-3 or TRBV12-4 and TRBJ2-1; the D call may be TRBD1 or TRBD2 (5 bases each). With 6 bases removed from V and 13 bases from J, the gap between germline ends came to 13 bases. The CDR3 consists of 11 residues. CDR3 residues: CASSPGTTQFF. CDR3 nucleotide sequence: TGTGCCAGCAGCCCGGGGACCACCCAGTTCTTC.

This clonotype was observed many times. The chain employs TRBV7-8 and TRBJ1-2; 7 nucleotides match TRBD1. The V and J ends lost 5 bases and 1 base, in that order; junction bases with no gene match: 13. This CDR3 has 17 residues. Per germline, CDR1 SGHVS and CDR2 FQNEAQ. This chain's CDR3 is CASSGPRQGEFNYGYTF. Here the CDR3 DNA reads TGTGCCAGCAGCGGTCCGCGACAGGGCGAATTTAACTATGGCTACACCTTC.

This clonotype was seen many times. CDR3 loop: CASSYGGRPNTEAFF. The CDR3 nucleotides are TGTGCCAGCAGTTACGGGGGACGCCCCAACACTGAAGCTTTCTTT. This rearrangement joins TRBV6-5 to TRBJ1-1; D may be TRBD1 (5 bases). This CDR3 contains 15 residues. Germline-derived CDR1 and CDR2 are MNHEY and SVGAGI. V shed 2 bases and J shed 2 bases, with 12 bases lying between them.

This clonotype was recorded at least ten times. As the CDR3 is not closed by the conserved phenylalanine or tryptophan, this likely results from a read error. J is TRBJ2-7 and V is TRBV12-3 or TRBV12-4; 11 bases are shared with TRBD2. The CDR3 loop spans 18 amino acids. The DNA of the CDR3 is TGTGCCAGCAGCTTAGCGGGAGGGAAAGGCTCGGAACGCCGCGAGCAGTACCTC. As protein: CASSLAGGKGSERREQYL.